The 10 T cell receptor beta chains below all came from one sample that was sequenced in a study of T cell responses to AZD1222 COVID-19 vaccine (dated by TCRdb to 2020 to 2023). The method was the immunoSEQ multiplex PCR assay. What TCRdb holds here is the immuneACCESS table cut down to in-frame rearrangements. Part of the clones is not present; checked against another copy, under half of the missing clones reflect an unresolved V gene, and the others are unexplained. This sample holds about 110,000 clones; under 95% were observed only once. Of the sample, about 20% falls within the top ten clones. Read against the paper, the sample's time point label means: baseline before first vaccination. Sequencing was performed on peripheral blood, taken on day 0 of AZD1222 vaccination. The receptor set was obtained from an adult in good health.

This clone was recorded only once. The rearrangement links TRBV3-1 (or the pseudogene TRBV3-2) to TRBJ1-1; 7 positions match TRBD1. The germline gives CDR1 LGHDT, CDR2 YNNKEL (reference sequence). The CDR3 runs to 13 residues. Germline trimming cut 3 bases from V and 5 bases from J; bases unmatched to any gene: 3. The chain's CDR3 is CASSQARGTEAFF. The CDR3 coding sequence is TGTGCCAGCAGCCAGGCCAGGGGGACTGAAGCTTTCTTT.

V gene TRBV6-5 combines with J gene TRBJ2-5, with 9 bases fitting TRBD1. This CDR3 has 14 amino acids. V lost 2 bases and J lost 5; bases outside the gene matches: 3. Germline V gene lookup returns CDR1 MNHEY and CDR2 SVGAGI. The CDR3, as DNA: TGTGCCAGCAGTTACACCGGGACAGGGGAGACCCAGTACTTC. It codes for CASSYTGTGETQYF.

V is TRBV5-1 and J is TRBJ2-7; D remains ambiguous. V dropped 0 bases and J dropped 2 bases, with 9 bases sitting between them. The CDR3 runs 14 residues. Germline CDR1 and CDR2: SGHRS and YFSETQ. CDR3 coding DNA: TGCGCCAGCAGCTTGGTGGGCGGTCCCTACGAGCAGTACTTC. This translates into CASSLVGGPYEQYF.

This chain connects TRBV6-5 to TRBJ1-1, with D perhaps matching TRBD1 (6 bases). Germline lookup yields CDR1 MNHEY and CDR2 SVGAGI. V was clipped by 2 bases and J by 1 base, with 11 bases between them. CDR3 length: 15 amino acids. The CDR3 sequence: CASSYGGPGNTEAFF. The CDR3 DNA sequence: TGTGCCAGCAGTTACGGGGGCCCGGGGAACACTGAAGCTTTCTTT.

This chain links TRBV27 with TRBJ2-3; 7 bases match TRBD2. The germline CDR1 and CDR2 sequences are MNHEY and SMNVEV (reference sequence). V shed 3 bases and J 6 bases; nucleotides not matched to a gene: 6. CDR3 length equals 14 residues. CDR3: CASSFSGGIDTQYF. For the CDR3, the DNA is TGTGCCAGCAGTTTTTCCGGGGGGATCGATACGCAGTATTTT.

The rearrangement joins TRBV7-2 to TRBJ1-3, with no clear D. Germline assignment: CDR1 SGHTA and CDR2 FQGNSA. The CDR3 loop spans 16 amino acids. The ends were cut back, 5 bases at V and 0 bases at J, with 14 bases in the middle. CDR3 in amino acids: CASSDAPRLSGNTIYF. For the CDR3, the DNA is TGTGCCAGCAGCGACGCACCCAGACTCTCTGGAAACACCATATATTTT.

The chain employs TRBV27 and TRBJ1-2; 10 bases map to TRBD1. Germline V gives CDR1 MNHEY, CDR2 SMNVEV (reference sequence). V trimming: 6 bases; J trimming: 4 bases; junction bases outside the gene matches: 5. This CDR3 has 14 amino acids. The CDR3 nucleotides are TGTGCCAGCAGGAAGGGACAGGGGATCTATGGCTACACCTTC. It specifies CASRKGQGIYGYTF.

This sequence joins TRBV7-8 and TRBJ2-7; TRBD2 aligns across 9 bases. This CDR3 comprises 14 residues. The ends lost 0 bases at V and 3 bases at J; junction bases unmatched: 0. Germline CDR1 is SGHVS and CDR2 is FQNEAQ. For the CDR3, the DNA is TGTGCCAGCAGCTTAGCTAGCGGGGGCTACGAGCAGTACTTC. Its protein product is CASSLASGGYEQYF.

The chain carries TRBV5-4 and TRBJ1-5, with D hard to call. The CDR3 runs 15 residues. V dropped 4 bases and J dropped 2 bases, with 13 bases sitting between them. The germline CDR1 and CDR2 sequences are SGHNT and YYREEE (reference sequence). The CDR3: CASSLREAGNQPQHF. In nucleotides, the CDR3 is TGTGCCAGCAGCCTAAGGGAGGCGGGCAATCAGCCCCAGCATTTT. The full variable domain, in which reference TRBV5-4 and TRBJ1-5 provide the parts outside the CDR3, is ETGVTQSPTHLIKTRGQQVTLRCSSQSGHNTVSWYQQALGQGPQFIFQYYREEENGRGNFPPRFSGLQFPNYSSELNVNALELDDSALYLCASSLREAGNQPQHFGDGTRLSIL.

The chain uses TRBV14 and TRBJ2-1, with D possibly being TRBD2 (5 bases). This CDR3 spans 12 amino acids. Trimming took off 4 bases at V and 6 bases at J, with 7 bases between the two ends. Germline V gene data show CDR1 as SGHDN and CDR2 as FVKESK. The CDR3, as DNA: TGTGCCAGCAGCCTGGGAGTCAATGAGCAGTTCTTC. Amino acid sequence: CASSLGVNEQFF. Full variable domain (remainder filled in from reference TRBV14 and TRBJ2-1): EAGVTQFPSHSVIEKGQTVTLRCDPISGHDNLYWYRRVMGKEIKFLLHFVKESKQDESGMPNNRFLAERTGGTYSTLKVQPAELEDSGVYFCASSLGVNEQFFGPGTRLTVL.